This section outlines one TCR beta chain sequence together with its context. What it binds is unknown. Terminally differentiated effector memory CD45RA+ cells were left out of the naive CD8 fraction, which was CD45RO-negative and positively selected for CCR7. This record comes from a study of shared clonotypes between healthy human individuals. Overall study: The donor group consisted of two women and three men, aged 18 to 49. Findings of the study overall: Clonotype sharing levels among donors were expected to vary with sequencing depth. Non-shared clonotypes were found to have lower generation probabilities than the clonotypes that were shared by all four of the sorted-subset donors.

The CDR3 runs 17 residues. Germline assignment: CDR1 LGHNA and CDR2 YSLEER. Deletions cut 1 base from V and 6 bases from J, with 18 bases between. Here immunoSEQ multiplex PCR was the method, and the copy in TCRdb shows in-frame clones only, minus some. The sample records about 2.1 million clones, roughly 95% being singletons. The chain has TRBV4-3 and TRBJ2-2; D unclear. The TCR was taken from a man aged 18-30 years in good health. Some clones in this sample may be carry-over from other donors' samples. Source material: naive CD8+ T cells from PBMCs. The CDR3 sequence: CASSQVLGQRYSGELFF. In DNA form, the CDR3 reads TGCGCCAGCAGCCAAGTTTTAGGTCAGAGGTATTCCGGGGAGCTGTTTTTT.